Listed below are T cell receptor beta chains from one sample, sequenced in a study of cytomegalovirus exposure and HLA in healthy donors. TCRdb keeps only in-frame clones here, not all; method: immunoSEQ multiplex PCR. This sample contains 45,000 to 70,000 clones. The sequencing input was PBMCs. These receptor sequences come from a woman aged 50 to 60 in good health and CMV-seropositive. Both conserved end residues are part of each CDR3. A D gene is named only where the DNA matches it firmly.

TRBV30	NA	TRBJ2-7	CAWSVQGTRGEQYF	TGTGCCTGGAGTGTACAGGGCACAAGGGGGGAGCAGTACTTC
TRBV6-1	NA	TRBJ2-7	CASSEKVAGVEQYF	TGTGCCAGCAGTGAAAAGGTAGCCGGGGTCGAGCAGTACTTC
TRBV4-3	NA	TRBJ2-5	CASSQELTGGRETQYF	TGCGCCAGCAGCCAAGAGTTAACGGGGGGCCGGGAGACCCAGTACTTC
TRBV14	NA	TRBJ2-7	CASSQGSTRHEQYF	TGTGCCAGCAGCCAAGGGAGCACCCGGCACGAGCAGTACTTC
TRBV6-6	TRBD2	TRBJ2-5	CASSRTSGGLQETQYF	TGTGCCAGCAGCCGGACTAGCGGGGGGTTACAAGAGACCCAGTACTTC
TRBV5-4	NA	TRBJ2-1	CASSLPPGREDNEQFF	TGTGCCAGCAGCTTGCCCCCGGGCAGGGAGGACAATGAGCAGTTCTTC
TRBV9	NA	TRBJ2-7	CASSVDPTVTYEQYF	TGTGCCAGCAGCGTAGACCCCACGGTCACCTACGAGCAGTACTTC
TRBV11-2	TRBD1	TRBJ2-7	CASSLESDRVYEQYF	TGTGCCAGCAGCTTAGAGTCGGACAGGGTCTACGAGCAGTACTTC
TRBV18	NA	TRBJ1-1	CASSPRGYGGEAFF	TGTGCCAGCTCCCCCAGGGGCTACGGAGGTGAAGCTTTCTTT
TRBV5-1	TRBD2	TRBJ2-2	CASSLSGRAGELFF	TGCGCCAGCAGCCTTAGCGGGAGGGCCGGGGAGCTGTTTTTT
TRBV25-1	NA	TRBJ1-2	CASSEQAETYGYTF	TGTGCCAGCAGTGAACAGGCAGAGACCTATGGCTACACCTTC
TRBV28	NA	TRBJ1-2	CASSLQGSGTF	TGTGCCAGCAGTTTACAGGGGAGTGGAACCTTC
TRBV29-1	TRBD2	TRBJ2-1	CSVDRTSGRSRNEQFF	TGCAGCGTTGATCGTACTAGCGGGAGAAGTAGGAATGAGCAGTTCTTC
TRBV4-3	NA	TRBJ1-1	CASSQDTGMAEAFF	TGCGCCAGCAGCCAAGACACAGGGATGGCTGAAGCTTTCTTT
TRBV19	NA	TRBJ2-3	CASSIGTGSSDTQYF	TGTGCCAGTAGTATAGGGACGGGATCGAGTGATACGCAGTATTTT
TRBV19	NA	TRBJ2-5	CASTERGSRRTQYF	TGTGCCAGTACCGAAAGGGGATCCCGGCGGACCCAGTACTTC
TRBV13	NA	TRBJ1-1	CAPRQGGGWFPQNTEAFF	TGTGCTCCCAGGCAGGGAGGAGGATGGTTCCCTCAGAACACTGAAGCTTTCTTT
TRBV30	NA	TRBJ2-5	CAWRLSGRETQYF	TGTGCCTGGAGGCTGTCAGGAAGAGAGACCCAGTACTTC